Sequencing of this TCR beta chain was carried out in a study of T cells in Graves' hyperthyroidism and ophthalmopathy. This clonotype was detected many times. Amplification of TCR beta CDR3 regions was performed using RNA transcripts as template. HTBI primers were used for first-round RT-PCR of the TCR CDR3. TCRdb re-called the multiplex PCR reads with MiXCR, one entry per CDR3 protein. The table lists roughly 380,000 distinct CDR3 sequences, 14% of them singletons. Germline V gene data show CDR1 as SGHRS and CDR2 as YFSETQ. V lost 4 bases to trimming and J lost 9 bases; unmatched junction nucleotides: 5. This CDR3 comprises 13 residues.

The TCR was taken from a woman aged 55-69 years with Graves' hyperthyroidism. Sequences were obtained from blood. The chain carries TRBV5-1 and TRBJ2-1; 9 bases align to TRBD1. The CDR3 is CASSAGQGTEQFF. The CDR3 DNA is TGCGCCAGCAGCGCCGGACAGGGGACTGAGCAGTTCTTC.